The sequence of this TCR beta chain was determined in a study of blood T cell repertoires in COVID-19. Germline loops: CDR1 SGHRS, CDR2 YFSETQ. There are 14 residues in the CDR3. V was pared by 6 bases and J by 4 bases, with 5 bases of the junction left unmatched. This clone was detected only once. Original data processing: How many nucleated cells were present was estimated from reference gene primer amplification. The repertoire was sequenced with immunoSEQ multiplex PCR; TCRdb's copy has only in-frame clones and lacks some. V and J calls and clone size are given by that table; D and trimming were obtained from the DNA. Among about 69,000 clones listed, 75% to 85% were seen once.

The rearrangement links TRBV5-1 to TRBJ1-4, with TRBD1 matching 8 bases. This TCR was recovered from a human donor in a cohort sampled during active COVID-19. The specimen sequenced was peripheral blood. The CDR3 DNA follows: TGCGCCAGCACAGGACAGGGACTTAATGAAAAACTGTTTTTT. Translated, it gives CASTGQGLNEKLFF.